The rows below give T cell receptor beta chains drawn from one sample of a study of shared clonotypes between healthy human individuals. Profiling relied on immunoSEQ multiplex PCR, and the TCRdb table lists in-frame clones only, not all of them. This table has about 2.2 million clones, around 93% appearing once. The sample comprised naive CD8+ T cells from PBMCs. These TCRs come from a man between 18 and 35 years old in good health. Some clones in this sample may be carry-over from other donors' samples. Both conserved end residues are part of each CDR3. The order of the fields is V gene, CDR3 length, D gene, J gene, clone size, CDR3 protein, CDR3 DNA. D genes are given only for firm matches. Expanded clones get a size class; other rows say once, few or many, or leave the size out.

v_call: TRBV30
cdr3_length: 11
d_call: .
j_call: TRBJ2-7
clone_size: once
cdr3_aa: CAWSVAYEQYF
cdr3_nt: TGTGCCTGGAGTGTCGCTTACGAGCAGTACTTC

v_call: TRBV10-3
cdr3_length: 17
d_call: TRBD1
j_call: TRBJ2-3
clone_size: .
cdr3_aa: CAISESGTGRNTDTQYF
cdr3_nt: TGTGCCATCAGTGAGTCCGGGACAGGGCGGAACACAGATACGCAGTATTTT

v_call: TRBV27
cdr3_length: 13
d_call: .
j_call: TRBJ2-1
clone_size: .
cdr3_aa: CASRRLDYNEQFF
cdr3_nt: TGTGCCAGCAGGAGACTAGACTACAATGAGCAGTTCTTC

v_call: TRBV27
cdr3_length: 15
d_call: .
j_call: TRBJ2-1
clone_size: .
cdr3_aa: CASSFSPPPDNEQFF
cdr3_nt: TGTGCCAGCAGTTTCTCCCCCCCGCCGGACAATGAGCAGTTCTTC

v_call: TRBV7-6
cdr3_length: 11
d_call: .
j_call: TRBJ1-1
clone_size: .
cdr3_aa: CASSTNTEAFF
cdr3_nt: TGTGCCAGCAGCACCAACACTGAAGCTTTCTTT

v_call: TRBV7-2
cdr3_length: 16
d_call: .
j_call: TRBJ1-3
clone_size: .
cdr3_aa: CASSLARTYTGNTIYF
cdr3_nt: TGTGCCAGCAGCTTAGCCAGAACGTACACAGGAAACACCATATATTTT

v_call: TRBV5-6
cdr3_length: 16
d_call: TRBD1
j_call: TRBJ2-7
clone_size: .
cdr3_aa: CASSAIRDRGSYEQYF
cdr3_nt: TGTGCCAGCAGCGCCATCCGGGACAGGGGCTCCTACGAGCAGTACTTC

v_call: TRBV19
cdr3_length: 14
d_call: TRBD1
j_call: TRBJ2-7
clone_size: .
cdr3_aa: CASSVTGAAYEQYF
cdr3_nt: TGTGCCAGTAGTGTGACAGGGGCGGCCTACGAGCAGTACTTC

v_call: TRBV9
cdr3_length: 14
d_call: .
j_call: TRBJ2-3
clone_size: .
cdr3_aa: CASSVFGGTDTQYF
cdr3_nt: TGTGCCAGCAGCGTGTTCGGGGGCACAGATACGCAGTATTTT

v_call: TRBV10-2
cdr3_length: 13
d_call: TRBD2
j_call: TRBJ2-1
clone_size: .
cdr3_aa: CASSVSGRNEQFF
cdr3_nt: TGCGCCAGCAGTGTTAGCGGGCGGAATGAGCAGTTCTTC

v_call: TRBV7-8
cdr3_length: 15
d_call: .
j_call: TRBJ1-5
clone_size: .
cdr3_aa: CASSLKGIGPQPQHF
cdr3_nt: TGTGCCAGCAGCTTAAAGGGCATCGGGCCTCAGCCCCAGCATTTT

v_call: TRBV29-1
cdr3_length: 13
d_call: .
j_call: TRBJ2-2
clone_size: .
cdr3_aa: CSVKTANTGELFF
cdr3_nt: TGCAGCGTTAAGACAGCGAACACCGGGGAGCTGTTTTTT

v_call: TRBV28
cdr3_length: 14
d_call: TRBD1
j_call: TRBJ2-7
clone_size: once
cdr3_aa: CASSRTGGTYEQYF
cdr3_nt: TGTGCCAGCAGCCGGACAGGGGGAACCTACGAGCAGTACTTC

v_call: TRBV7-2
cdr3_length: 17
d_call: TRBD2
j_call: TRBJ2-1
clone_size: .
cdr3_aa: CASSLKGLASFYNEQFF
cdr3_nt: TGTGCCAGCAGCTTAAAGGGACTAGCGAGCTTCTACAATGAGCAGTTCTTC

v_call: TRBV21-1
cdr3_length: 14
d_call: .
j_call: TRBJ2-1
clone_size: .
cdr3_aa: CASPWKSSYNEQFF
cdr3_nt: TGTGCCAGCCCCTGGAAGAGCTCCTACAATGAGCAGTTCTTC

v_call: TRBV28
cdr3_length: 13
d_call: .
j_call: TRBJ1-2
clone_size: .
cdr3_aa: CASSFPEDYGYTF
cdr3_nt: TGTGCCAGCAGTTTCCCCGAGGACTATGGCTACACCTTC

v_call: TRBV7-9
cdr3_length: 13
d_call: .
j_call: TRBJ2-3
clone_size: .
cdr3_aa: CASSLGVGGTQYF
cdr3_nt: TGTGCCAGCAGCTTAGGGGTCGGAGGGACGCAGTATTTT

v_call: TRBV27
cdr3_length: 16
d_call: TRBD2
j_call: TRBJ2-7
clone_size: .
cdr3_aa: CASSGEGPKGSYEQYF
cdr3_nt: TGTGCCAGCAGCGGGGAGGGCCCCAAGGGCTCCTACGAGCAGTACTTC

v_call: TRBV27
cdr3_length: 18
d_call: .
j_call: TRBJ2-6
clone_size: .
cdr3_aa: CASSLYRVPSSGANVLTF
cdr3_nt: TGTGCCAGCAGTCTTTACAGGGTCCCCTCCTCTGGGGCCAACGTCCTGACTTTC

v_call: TRBV20-1
cdr3_length: 11
d_call: .
j_call: TRBJ2-7
clone_size: .
cdr3_aa: CSAGVGSEQYF
cdr3_nt: TGCAGTGCTGGCGTTGGATCCGAGCAGTACTTC

v_call: TRBV7-9
cdr3_length: 15
d_call: TRBD1
j_call: TRBJ2-7
clone_size: .
cdr3_aa: CASSSAGTGDYEQYF
cdr3_nt: TGTGCCAGCAGCTCCGCCGGGACAGGGGACTACGAGCAGTACTTC

v_call: TRBV28
cdr3_length: 12
d_call: .
j_call: TRBJ2-7
clone_size: .
cdr3_aa: CASSFKGYEQYF
cdr3_nt: TGTGCCAGCAGTTTTAAGGGTTACGAGCAGTACTTC

v_call: TRBV6-5
cdr3_length: 12
d_call: .
j_call: TRBJ1-1
clone_size: .
cdr3_aa: CASSYMGDEAFF
cdr3_nt: TGTGCCAGCAGTTACATGGGTGATGAAGCTTTCTTT

v_call: TRBV6-4
cdr3_length: 15
d_call: TRBD2
j_call: TRBJ2-1
clone_size: .
cdr3_aa: CASSVASGTYNEQFF
cdr3_nt: TGTGCCAGCAGTGTGGCTAGCGGGACCTACAATGAGCAGTTCTTC

v_call: TRBV27
cdr3_length: 16
d_call: TRBD2
j_call: TRBJ2-6
clone_size: .
cdr3_aa: CASSPTGGVGANVLTF
cdr3_nt: TGTGCCAGCAGTCCCACCGGGGGGGTTGGGGCCAACGTCCTGACTTTC

v_call: TRBV4-2
cdr3_length: 18
d_call: TRBD2
j_call: TRBJ2-7
clone_size: .
cdr3_aa: CASSQDVVSGRPTYEQYF
cdr3_nt: TGTGCCAGCAGCCAAGATGTTGTTAGCGGGAGACCCACCTACGAGCAGTACTTC

v_call: TRBV9
cdr3_length: 14
d_call: TRBD1
j_call: TRBJ1-1
clone_size: few
cdr3_aa: CASSAGQWATEAFF
cdr3_nt: TGTGCCAGCAGCGCGGGACAGTGGGCGACTGAAGCTTTCTTT

v_call: TRBV25-1
cdr3_length: 13
d_call: .
j_call: TRBJ2-1
clone_size: .
cdr3_aa: CATSESSYNEQFF
cdr3_nt: TGTGCCACCTCAGAGAGCTCCTACAATGAGCAGTTCTTC

v_call: TRBV27
cdr3_length: 14
d_call: .
j_call: TRBJ2-1
clone_size: .
cdr3_aa: CASSLPSFNNEQFF
cdr3_nt: TGTGCCAGCAGTTTACCCAGTTTCAACAATGAGCAGTTCTTC

v_call: TRBV4-3
cdr3_length: 17
d_call: TRBD1
j_call: TRBJ1-1
clone_size: .
cdr3_aa: CASSQEIGDRGNTEAFF
cdr3_nt: TGCGCCAGCAGCCAAGAGATTGGGGACAGGGGGAACACTGAAGCTTTCTTT

v_call: TRBV30
cdr3_length: 11
d_call: .
j_call: TRBJ1-2
clone_size: .
cdr3_aa: CAWRGSYGYTF
cdr3_nt: TGTGCCTGGAGGGGATCCTATGGCTACACCTTC

v_call: TRBV28
cdr3_length: 17
d_call: TRBD2
j_call: TRBJ2-1
clone_size: once
cdr3_aa: CASSFTLAGGPLGEQFF
cdr3_nt: TGTGCCAGCAGTTTCACTTTAGCGGGAGGGCCTTTAGGTGAGCAGTTCTTC

v_call: TRBV29-1
cdr3_length: 11
d_call: TRBD1
j_call: TRBJ2-5
clone_size: .
cdr3_aa: CSVRQGGTQYF
cdr3_nt: TGCAGCGTGCGACAGGGTGGGACCCAGTACTTC

v_call: TRBV4-1
cdr3_length: 11
d_call: .
j_call: TRBJ2-7
clone_size: .
cdr3_aa: CASSQEGEQYF
cdr3_nt: TGCGCCAGCAGCCAGGAGGGAGAGCAGTACTTC

v_call: TRBV28
cdr3_length: 15
d_call: .
j_call: TRBJ2-3
clone_size: .
cdr3_aa: CASSGRAGSTDTQYF
cdr3_nt: TGTGCCAGCAGCGGACGAGCGGGTAGCACAGATACGCAGTATTTT

v_call: TRBV15
cdr3_length: 13
d_call: .
j_call: TRBJ2-2
clone_size: few
cdr3_aa: CATSRDVGAELFF
cdr3_nt: TGTGCCACCAGCAGAGATGTGGGCGCGGAGCTGTTTTTT

v_call: TRBV7-9
cdr3_length: 15
d_call: .
j_call: TRBJ2-7
clone_size: .
cdr3_aa: CASSLVPPEGYEQYF
cdr3_nt: TGTGCCAGCAGCTTAGTACCCCCGGAGGGCTACGAGCAGTACTTC

v_call: TRBV4-3
cdr3_length: 16
d_call: .
j_call: TRBJ2-3
clone_size: .
cdr3_aa: CASSQDLWRSTDTQYF
cdr3_nt: TGCGCCAGCAGCCAAGATCTATGGAGGAGCACAGATACGCAGTATTTT

v_call: TRBV10-3
cdr3_length: 13
d_call: .
j_call: TRBJ1-5
clone_size: .
cdr3_aa: CAISESNNQPQHF
cdr3_nt: TGTGCCATCAGTGAGTCAAACAATCAGCCCCAGCATTTT

v_call: TRBV7-9
cdr3_length: 15
d_call: .
j_call: TRBJ1-4
clone_size: .
cdr3_aa: CASSGRQYSNEKLFF
cdr3_nt: TGTGCCAGCAGCGGACGACAGTATTCTAATGAAAAACTGTTTTTT

v_call: TRBV27
cdr3_length: 13
d_call: TRBD2
j_call: TRBJ2-5
clone_size: .
cdr3_aa: CASSLSGGTGQYF
cdr3_nt: TGTGCCAGCAGTTTATCGGGAGGGACTGGCCAGTACTTC

v_call: TRBV5-8
cdr3_length: 13
d_call: .
j_call: TRBJ1-5
clone_size: once
cdr3_aa: CASSLAVSQPQHF
cdr3_nt: TGTGCCAGCAGCTTAGCGGTTTCCCAGCCCCAGCATTTT

v_call: TRBV7-3
cdr3_length: 11
d_call: .
j_call: TRBJ2-1
clone_size: once
cdr3_aa: CASSSGNEQFF
cdr3_nt: TGTGCCAGCAGCTCCGGTAATGAGCAGTTCTTC

v_call: TRBV10-1
cdr3_length: 17
d_call: .
j_call: TRBJ1-6
clone_size: .
cdr3_aa: CASSETGTRNPQSPLHF
cdr3_nt: TGCGCCAGCAGTGAGACCGGGACTCGAAATCCACAGTCACCCCTCCACTTT

v_call: TRBV10-1
cdr3_length: 15
d_call: .
j_call: TRBJ2-1
clone_size: .
cdr3_aa: CASSEAGDREDEQFF
cdr3_nt: TGCGCCAGCAGTGAAGCAGGGGACCGGGAAGATGAGCAGTTCTTC

v_call: TRBV7-9
cdr3_length: 14
d_call: .
j_call: TRBJ2-1
clone_size: .
cdr3_aa: CASSLVGQGDEQFF
cdr3_nt: TGTGCCAGCAGCTTAGTTGGTCAGGGCGATGAGCAGTTCTTC

v_call: TRBV9
cdr3_length: 13
d_call: TRBD1
j_call: TRBJ1-1
clone_size: .
cdr3_aa: CASSVVEGTGVFF
cdr3_nt: TGTGCCAGCAGCGTAGTGGAGGGGACAGGGGTCTTCTTT

v_call: TRBV5-5
cdr3_length: 13
d_call: .
j_call: TRBJ2-5
clone_size: .
cdr3_aa: CASILPGAETQYF
cdr3_nt: TGTGCCAGCATCCTACCAGGGGCCGAGACCCAGTACTTC

v_call: TRBV20-1
cdr3_length: 11
d_call: TRBD2
j_call: TRBJ2-3
clone_size: .
cdr3_aa: CSALTSGARYF
cdr3_nt: TGCAGTGCGCTAACTAGCGGGGCCCGGTATTTT

v_call: TRBV4-1
cdr3_length: 16
d_call: TRBD2
j_call: TRBJ2-7
clone_size: .
cdr3_aa: CASSQESSGIYYEQYF
cdr3_nt: TGCGCCAGCAGCCAAGAATCTAGCGGGATATACTACGAGCAGTACTTC

v_call: TRBV6-6
cdr3_length: 14
d_call: .
j_call: TRBJ1-1
clone_size: few
cdr3_aa: CASSYSTGQLEAFF
cdr3_nt: TGTGCCAGCAGTTACTCGACCGGACAGCTTGAAGCTTTCTTT

v_call: TRBV27
cdr3_length: 15
d_call: .
j_call: TRBJ1-1
clone_size: .
cdr3_aa: CASSLSKLGNTEAFF
cdr3_nt: TGTGCCAGCAGTTTATCGAAATTAGGGAACACTGAAGCTTTCTTT

v_call: TRBV6-1
cdr3_length: 13
d_call: TRBD1
j_call: TRBJ2-7
clone_size: .
cdr3_aa: CASELTGTYEQYF
cdr3_nt: TGTGCCAGCGAGCTGACAGGGACCTACGAGCAGTACTTC

v_call: TRBV19
cdr3_length: 14
d_call: .
j_call: TRBJ2-2
clone_size: .
cdr3_aa: CASMELAGTGELFF
cdr3_nt: TGTGCCAGTATGGAGCTAGCAGGCACCGGGGAGCTGTTTTTT

v_call: TRBV9
cdr3_length: 15
d_call: .
j_call: TRBJ2-2
clone_size: few
cdr3_aa: CASSVVGYRTGELFF
cdr3_nt: TGTGCCAGCAGCGTAGTGGGCTATCGGACCGGGGAGCTGTTTTTT

v_call: TRBV5-6
cdr3_length: 14
d_call: .
j_call: TRBJ1-3
clone_size: few
cdr3_aa: CASSLGAAGNTIYF
cdr3_nt: TGTGCCAGCAGCTTGGGGGCTGCTGGGAACACCATATATTTT

v_call: TRBV12-1
cdr3_length: 14
d_call: .
j_call: TRBJ2-1
clone_size: .
cdr3_aa: CASGGPVTVDEQFF
cdr3_nt: TGTGCCAGTGGTGGACCAGTAACCGTCGATGAGCAGTTCTTC